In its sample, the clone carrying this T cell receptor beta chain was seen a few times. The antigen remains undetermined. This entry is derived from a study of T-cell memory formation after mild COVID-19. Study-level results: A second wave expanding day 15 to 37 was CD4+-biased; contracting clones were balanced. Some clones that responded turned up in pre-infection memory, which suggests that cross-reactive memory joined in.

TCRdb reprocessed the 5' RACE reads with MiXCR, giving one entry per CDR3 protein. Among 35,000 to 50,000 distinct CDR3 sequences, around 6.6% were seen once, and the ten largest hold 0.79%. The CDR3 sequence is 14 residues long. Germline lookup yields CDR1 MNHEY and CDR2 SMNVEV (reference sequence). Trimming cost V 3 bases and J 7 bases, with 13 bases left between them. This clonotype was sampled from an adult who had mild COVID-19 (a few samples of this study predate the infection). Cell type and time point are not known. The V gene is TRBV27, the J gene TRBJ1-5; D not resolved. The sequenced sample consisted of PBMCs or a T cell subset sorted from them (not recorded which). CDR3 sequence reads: CASSFSGVRQPQHF. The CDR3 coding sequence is TGTGCCAGCAGTTTTTCAGGTGTAAGGCAGCCCCAGCATTTT.